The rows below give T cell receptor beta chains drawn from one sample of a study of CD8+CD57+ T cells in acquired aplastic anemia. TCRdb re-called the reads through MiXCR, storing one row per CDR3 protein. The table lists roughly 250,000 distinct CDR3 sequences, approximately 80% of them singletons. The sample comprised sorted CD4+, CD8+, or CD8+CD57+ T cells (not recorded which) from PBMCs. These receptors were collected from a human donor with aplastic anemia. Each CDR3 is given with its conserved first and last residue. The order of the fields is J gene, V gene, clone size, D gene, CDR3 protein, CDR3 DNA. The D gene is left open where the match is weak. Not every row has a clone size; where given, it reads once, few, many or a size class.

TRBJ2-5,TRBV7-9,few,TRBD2,CASSPPGLANEETQYF,TGTGCCAGCAGCCCTCCGGGACTAGCGAACGAAGAGACCCAGTACTTC
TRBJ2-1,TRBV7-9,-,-,CASSFQRSGRSQFF,TGTGCCAGCAGCTTTCAAAGAAGCGGCAGGAGCCAGTTCTTC
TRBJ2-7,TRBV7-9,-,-,CASSLARRGPYEQYF,TGTGCCAGCAGCTTAGCGAGGAGGGGGCCCTACGAGCAGTACTTC
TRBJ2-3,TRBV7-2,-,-,CASSLAGCPDTRRF,TGTGCCAGCAGCTTAGCGGGCTGTCCGGATACGCGCAGATTT
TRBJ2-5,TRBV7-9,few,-,CASSLVPGELVFQYF,TGTGCCAGCAGCTTAGTACCCGGGGAGCTGGTGTTTCAATACTTC
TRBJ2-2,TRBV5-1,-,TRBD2,CASSHPGTSGRAAGELFF,TGCGCCAGCAGCCATCCCGGGACTAGCGGGAGGGCGGCCGGGGAGCTGTTTTTT
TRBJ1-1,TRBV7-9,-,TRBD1,CASSFQRTGGSDDLF,TGTGCCAGCAGCTTTCAAAGAACAGGGGGGAGCGATGATCTGTTT
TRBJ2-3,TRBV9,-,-,CASSGGSRYAAFYF,TGTGCCAGCAGCGGGGGGTCCCGTTACGCAGCGTTTTATTTT
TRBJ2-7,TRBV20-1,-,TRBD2,CSARDLTSGDSYEQYF,TGCAGTGCTAGAGATTTAACTAGCGGGGACTCCTACGAGCAGTACTTC
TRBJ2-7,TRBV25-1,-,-,CASSSGGVDEQYF,TGTGCCAGCAGTTCGGGGGGCGTCGATGAGCAGTACTTC
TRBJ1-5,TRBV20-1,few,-,CSARDRRTGDQPRHF,TGCAGTGCTAGAGATAGGAGGACGGGGGATCAGCCCCGGCATTTT
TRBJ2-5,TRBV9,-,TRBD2,CASSASRTGGETQYF,TGTGCCAGCAGCGCTAGCCGGACGGGGGGAGAGACCCAGTACTTC
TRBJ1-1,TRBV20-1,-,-,CSAMAWSDVNTEAFF,TGCAGTGCTATGGCTTGGAGCGACGTTAACACTGAAGCTTTCTTT
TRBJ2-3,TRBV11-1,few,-,CASSLADSPDTQYF,TGTGCCAGCAGCTTAGCGGACAGTCCCGATACGCAGTATTTT
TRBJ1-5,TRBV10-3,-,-,CAISRGGRVNQPQHF,TGTGCCATCAGTCGTGGAGGCAGGGTGAATCAGCCCCAGCATTTT
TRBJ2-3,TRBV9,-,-,CASSAGAGAGEKQYF,TGTGCCAGCAGCGCTGGGGCGGGCGCCGGAGAAAAGCAGTATTTT
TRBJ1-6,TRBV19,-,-,CASSADSASYNSHLHF,TGTGCCAGCAGCGCCGATAGCGCCTCCTATAATTCGCACCTCCACTTT
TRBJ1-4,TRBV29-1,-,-,CSAKQGGSNEKLFF,TGCAGCGCTAAACAGGGAGGGAGTAATGAAAAACTGTTTTTT
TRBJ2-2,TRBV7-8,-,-,CASSFRPGGTPGSELFF,TGTGCCAGCAGCTTTCGTCCAGGCGGGACACCAGGGTCCGAGCTGTTTTTT
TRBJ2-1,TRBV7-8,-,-,CASSLNSYNEQFF,TGTGCCAGCAGCTTAAACTCTTACAATGAGCAGTTCTTC
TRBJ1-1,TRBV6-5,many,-,CASLGGFEAFF,TGTGCCAGCCTCGGAGGTTTTGAAGCTTTCTTT
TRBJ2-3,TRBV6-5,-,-,CASSPSLRVADTQYF,TGTGCCAGCAGCCCCAGCCTGAGGGTAGCAGATACGCAGTATTTT
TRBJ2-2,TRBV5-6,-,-,CASSLSARELFF,TGTGCCAGCAGCTTGTCGGCTAGGGAGCTGTTTTTT
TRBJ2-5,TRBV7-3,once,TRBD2,CATTRGREQESQYF,TGTGCCACCACCAGAGGGAGGGAGCAAGAGAGCCAGTACTTC
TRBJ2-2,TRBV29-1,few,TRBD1,CSVNRGTGELFF,TGCAGCGTAAACAGGGGCACCGGGGAGCTGTTTTTT
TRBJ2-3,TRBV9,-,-,CASGVAGGTRSLYF,-
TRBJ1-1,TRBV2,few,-,CASKGGTEAFF,TGTGCCAGCAAAGGAGGCACTGAAGCTTTCTTT
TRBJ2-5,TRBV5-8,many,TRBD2,CASSFTSGTKETQYF,TGTGCCAGCAGCTTTACTAGCGGGACAAAAGAGACCCAGTACTTC
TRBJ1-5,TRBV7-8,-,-,CASSLSGGTDTQHF,TGTGCCAGCAGCTTATCGGGTGGCACCGATACGCAGCATTTT
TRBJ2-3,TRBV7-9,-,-,CASSLAPGHDTQYF,TGTGCCAGCAGCTTAGCGCCAGGTCACGATACGCAGTATTTT
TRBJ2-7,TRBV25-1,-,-,CASSGGQTYSYEQYF,TGTGCCAGCAGTGGAGGGCAGACCTATTCCTACGAGCAGTACTTC
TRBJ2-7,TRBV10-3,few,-,CAISEYQGNYEQYF,TGTGCCATCAGTGAGTACCAGGGTAACTACGAGCAGTACTTC